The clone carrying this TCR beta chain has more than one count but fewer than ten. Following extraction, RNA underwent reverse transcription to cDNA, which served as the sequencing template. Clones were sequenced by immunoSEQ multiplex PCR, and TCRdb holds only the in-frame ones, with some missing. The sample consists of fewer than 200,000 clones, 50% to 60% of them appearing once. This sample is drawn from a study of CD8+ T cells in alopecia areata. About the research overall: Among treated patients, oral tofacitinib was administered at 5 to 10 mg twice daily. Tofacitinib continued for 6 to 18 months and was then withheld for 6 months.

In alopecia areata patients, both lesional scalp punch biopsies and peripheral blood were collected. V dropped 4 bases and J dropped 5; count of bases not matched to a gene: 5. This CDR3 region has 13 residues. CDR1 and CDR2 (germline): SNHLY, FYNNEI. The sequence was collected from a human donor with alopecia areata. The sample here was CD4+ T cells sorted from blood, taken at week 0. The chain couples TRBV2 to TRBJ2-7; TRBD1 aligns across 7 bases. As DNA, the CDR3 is TGTGCCAGCAGTGGACAGGGAAGGAACGAGCAGTACTTC. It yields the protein CASSGQGRNEQYF.